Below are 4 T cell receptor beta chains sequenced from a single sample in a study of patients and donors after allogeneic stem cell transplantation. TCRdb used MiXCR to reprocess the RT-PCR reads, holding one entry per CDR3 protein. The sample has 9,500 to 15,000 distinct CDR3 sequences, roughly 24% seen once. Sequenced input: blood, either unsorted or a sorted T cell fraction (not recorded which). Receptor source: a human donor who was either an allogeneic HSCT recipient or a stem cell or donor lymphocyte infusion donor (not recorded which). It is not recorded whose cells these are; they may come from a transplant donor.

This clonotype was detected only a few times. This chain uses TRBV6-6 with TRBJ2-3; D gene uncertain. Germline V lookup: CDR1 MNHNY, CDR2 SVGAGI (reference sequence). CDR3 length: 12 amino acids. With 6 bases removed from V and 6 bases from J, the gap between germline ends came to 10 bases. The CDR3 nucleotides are TGTGCCAGCAGGGAGCCAACGGATACGCAGTATTTT. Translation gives CASREPTDTQYF.

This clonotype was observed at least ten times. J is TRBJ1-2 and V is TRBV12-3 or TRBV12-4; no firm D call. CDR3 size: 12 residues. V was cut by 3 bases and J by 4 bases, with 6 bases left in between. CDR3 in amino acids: CASSLRSYGYTF. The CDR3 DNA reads TGTGCCAGCAGTTTGAGGAGCTATGGCTACACCTTC.

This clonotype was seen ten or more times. The CDR3 sequence: CASSVDGNRDTEAFF. The CDR3 region has the DNA TGTGCCAGCAGCGTAGACGGGAATCGGGACACTGAAGCTTTCTTT. The V gene is TRBV9, the J gene TRBJ1-1, with D hard to call. Germline V CDR1 and CDR2: SGDLS, YYNGEE. This CDR3 has 15 amino acids. Trimming shortened V by 0 bases and J by 3 bases, and 12 bases separated the two germline ends.

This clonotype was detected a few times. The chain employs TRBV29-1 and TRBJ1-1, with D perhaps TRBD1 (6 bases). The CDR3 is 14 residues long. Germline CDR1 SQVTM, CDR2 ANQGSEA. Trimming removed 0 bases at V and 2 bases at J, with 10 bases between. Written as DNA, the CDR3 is TGCAGCGTTGAAGACCCCAGGGGTAACACTGAAGCTTTCTTT. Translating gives CSVEDPRGNTEAFF.